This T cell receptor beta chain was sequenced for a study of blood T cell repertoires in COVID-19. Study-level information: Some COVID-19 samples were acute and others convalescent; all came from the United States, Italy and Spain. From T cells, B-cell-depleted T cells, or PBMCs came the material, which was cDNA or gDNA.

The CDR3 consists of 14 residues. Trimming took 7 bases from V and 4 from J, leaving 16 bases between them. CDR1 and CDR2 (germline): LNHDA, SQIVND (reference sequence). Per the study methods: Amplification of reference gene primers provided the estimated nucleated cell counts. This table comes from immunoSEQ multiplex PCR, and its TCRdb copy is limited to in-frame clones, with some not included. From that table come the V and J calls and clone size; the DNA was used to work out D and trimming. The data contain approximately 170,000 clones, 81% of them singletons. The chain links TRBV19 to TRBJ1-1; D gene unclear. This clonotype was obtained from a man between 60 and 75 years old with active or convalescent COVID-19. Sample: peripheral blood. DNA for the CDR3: TGTGCCAGTACCATAGGCGGGTTGGGCACTGAAGCTTTCTTT. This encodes CASTIGGLGTEAFF.